This TCR beta chain was sequenced in a study of lymphopenia after photon versus proton radiotherapy. Findings of the study overall: Better survival with proton therapy was suggested as possible, not demonstrated. In patients who died, overall survival fell as post-nadir TCR diversity dropped more. Post-nadir diversity loss with photons came from oligoclonal expansion, particularly CD8+ Temra cells.

Clones were read by immunoSEQ multiplex PCR, and TCRdb kept only the in-frame ones, dropping some. The profile shows 55,000 to 85,000 clones, less than 95% of them singletons. With regard to this clone: Its target is unknown.

CDR3 length: 15 residues. The germline gives CDR1 MNHEY, CDR2 SMNVEV (reference sequence). V was clipped by 4 bases and J by 4 bases; unmatched bases: 6. V gene TRBV27 combines with J gene TRBJ2-1, with 8 nucleotides matching TRBD2. The receptor was isolated from a woman in her thirties or forties with cholangiocarcinoma. Sequenced material: peripheral blood, taken from a patient treated with photon-based radiotherapy. Here the CDR3 DNA reads TGTGCCAGCAGTTATATTAGCGGGAAATACAATGAGCAGTTCTTC. It codes for CASSYISGKYNEQFF.